The text below deals with one T cell receptor (beta chain). Which antigen it targets is not known. Base qualities are missing; no much larger clone stands one base away. The data originate from a study of T cell responses to AZD1222 COVID-19 vaccine (dated by TCRdb to about 2021). For the study in its entirety: A total of 233 trial participants underwent TCR sequencing, of whom about 200 received two doses of AZD1222 and some 25 received two doses of the MenACWY control vaccine. Trial participants were enrolled by age into subgroups of 18-55, 56-69 and 70-plus years, and around 150, 28 and 57 TCR-sequenced participants, respectively, were included in these subgroups.

In light of the paper, this sample's time point label describes: about 28 days (+/-7) after the second vaccine dose. AZD1222 recipients given second doses at about 4 weeks or at about 12 weeks were pooled, since spike-specific TCR depth and breadth were not found to differ between the two schedules. The vaccinee samples were drawn from two UK trials, COV001 and COV002, one of which was a single-blind randomized controlled phase 2/3 trial testing AZD1222 (ChAdOx1 nCoV-19) in healthy adults. For TCRbeta chain sequencing, PBMC samples from trial participants were taken at day 0 and at day 28 after the second dose. The CDR3 regions of human TCRbeta chains were analyzed by immunosequencing. The authors' pipeline ran thus. Repertoire TCRs were matched against a reference library of SARS-CoV-2-specific TCRs generated with the MIRA antigen-specificity platform. Breadth was defined as the fraction of unique TCRs that were SARS-CoV-2-associated. Depth was defined as the fraction of total T cells that were SARS-CoV-2-associated. Using the MIRA data, each spike-specific TCR was mapped to the spike region that the TCR reacts to and placed in a CD4 or CD8 class. Log10-transformed breadth and depth values were compared by one-way ANOVA with Sidak's multiple comparisons tests. TCRdb limited this immuneACCESS table to in-frame rearrangements with V and J called. A share of clones is missing; checked studies link under half to unresolved V genes, and the rest is unexplained. D and trimming come from the DNA, and the V and J calls and clone size come from that table. The sample profile shows 70,000 to 95,000 clones; about 82% of them were found once. The ten largest clones add up to roughly 6% of the sample.

On the study overall, not on this receptor specifically: Epitopes outside the regions mutated in the B.1.351 and B.1.1.7 variants were reportedly recognized by nearly half of the unique spike-specific TCRs. Only 5 to 7 AZD1222 recipients were SARS-CoV-2 seropositive at baseline, limiting conclusions about previously exposed vaccinees. No day 14 peak-response samples were available, so repertoires were characterized only after the peak T cell response. CD4 TCRs associated with the vaccine covered the entire spike protein, and the dominant responses were in regions 160-218 and 743-854. The 56-69-year group was small, and its depth increase did not reach significance, likely because of low power. After two AZD1222 doses, both the breadth and the depth of spike-specific TCRs were significantly higher than at day 0 and than in MenACWY recipients. Most participants were white British and females outnumbered males, and the authors suggested that clonal diversity may have been underestimated.

The CDR3 holds 15 amino acids from the cysteine to the phenylalanine. Kept here is only the CDR3 DNA, which spans 45 bases and is read in frame from base 1. Trimming costs V 2 bases and J 4 bases, and their ends lie 15 bases apart. The germline V gene sets CDR1 to SGHTA and CDR2 to FQGNSA. The sample in question was peripheral blood, obtained 28 days after the second AZD1222 dose. This chain joins TRBV7-2 to TRBJ2-7, with no reliable assignment of the D segment. This clonotype was sampled from an adult who received the AZD1222 COVID-19 vaccine. The DNA reads as follows: TGTGCCAGCAGCTTATGGGCGGCAGGAACTTACGAGCAGTACTTC. Translation gives CASSLWAAGTYEQYF.